A single sample gave rise to the 2 T cell receptor beta chains below, sequenced in a study of cytomegalovirus exposure and HLA in healthy donors. The PCR contained 60 Vbeta and 13 Jbeta primers. Clones were read by immunoSEQ multiplex PCR, and TCRdb kept only the in-frame ones, dropping some. The top ten hold just under 3% of the sample, which has under 250,000 clones, 70% to 80% seen once. Material for sequencing was PBMCs. Source of these receptors: a woman aged 25 to 39 in good health and CMV-seronegative.

This clone came up a few times. The CDR3 spells CASSRDSQNTEAFF. The DNA of the CDR3 is TGTGCCAGCAGCCGGGACTCCCAGAACACTGAAGCTTTCTTT. This sequence joins TRBV5-4 and TRBJ1-1; D is possibly TRBD1 (5 bases). CDR1 and CDR2 (germline): SGHNT, YYREEE (reference sequence). V was cut by 4 bases and J by 1 base, with 11 bases left in between. The CDR3 is made up of 14 amino acids.

This chain's CDR3 is CASSLERGLSYEQYF. The CDR3 nucleotides are TGTGCCAGCAGCTTAGAGAGGGGGTTGTCCTACGAGCAGTACTTC. The chain combines TRBV5-4 with TRBJ2-7; tentatively, D is TRBD1 (6 bases). The CDR3 contains 15 residues. The germline CDR1 and CDR2 sequences are SGHNT and YYREEE (reference sequence). V lost 2 bases and J 1 base, leaving 13 bases between the germline ends. The whole variable domain, filled in from reference TRBV5-4 and TRBJ2-7, reads ETGVTQSPTHLIKTRGQQVTLRCSSQSGHNTVSWYQQALGQGPQFIFQYYREEENGRGNFPPRFSGLQFPNYSSELNVNALELDDSALYLCASSLERGLSYEQYFGPGTRLTVT.